Below are 15 T cell receptor beta chains sequenced from a single sample in a study of T cell therapy after organ transplantation. Their antigen targets remain unknown. Data came from immunoSEQ multiplex PCR; TCRdb stores just in-frame clones and leaves some out. This table has over 20,000 clones, about 83% appearing once. The time point here: 20-29 weeks after completion of therapy. The sample here was CD8+ T cells from blood, taken after autologous CMV-specific T cell therapy. All receptors come from a human patient who had received a solid organ transplant and had CMV disease. Some of the T cells may derive from the graft donor.

The gene calls are TRBV5-6 and TRBJ2-3; no definite D call. CDR1 is SGHDT, CDR2 YYEEEE, per germline. CDR3 length: 15 residues. V lost 0 bases, J lost 2 bases, and 10 bases lay in between. The CDR3 reads CASSLGIQSTDTQYF. In DNA form, the CDR3 reads TGTGCCAGCAGCTTGGGCATACAATCCACAGATACGCAGTATTTT.

By proportion, this clone is large (0.1 to 1%). The chain employs TRBV6-5 and TRBJ2-7, with D possibly TRBD1 on 6 matching bases. CDR3 size: 14 residues. Trimming shortened V by 6 bases and J by 3 bases, and 15 bases separated the two germline ends. Germline V gives CDR1 MNHEY, CDR2 SVGAGI. The CDR3 DNA sequence: TGTGCCAGCAGCGCCGGGACAAATAACTACGAGCAGTACTTC. Translating gives CASSAGTNNYEQYF.

In nucleotides, the CDR3 is TGTGCCAGCAGTGACGACGGAAAGGGAGTGTACGAGCAGTACTTC. Amino acid sequence: CASSDDGKGVYEQYF. The V call is TRBV6-1, the J call TRBJ2-7, with D possibly TRBD2 on 5 matching bases. Trimming cost V 3 bases and J 4 bases, with 16 bases left between them. CDR1 is MNHNS and CDR2 is SASEGT in the germline V gene. This CDR3 has 15 amino acids.

The chain carries TRBV19 and TRBJ2-1; D is perhaps TRBD2 (7 bases). V shed 8 bases and J shed 4 bases, with 15 bases lying between them. Germline loops: CDR1 LNHDA, CDR2 SQIVND (reference sequence). This CDR3 comprises 14 residues. The CDR3 DNA is TGTGCCAGTGCCTCGGGGGGCGGTTACAATGAGCAGTTCTTC. This codes for CASASGGGYNEQFF.

CDR3 in amino acids: CASSYGAGTYEQYF. In DNA, the CDR3 is TGTGCCAGCAGTTACGGGGCTGGCACATACGAGCAGTACTTC. V gene TRBV6-5 combines with J gene TRBJ2-7; D possibly corresponds to TRBD1 (5 bases). V shed 2 bases and J shed 4 bases, with 12 bases lying between them. The CDR3 is made up of 14 amino acids. The germline CDR1 and CDR2 sequences are MNHEY and SVGAGI.

V gene TRBV4-1 combines with J gene TRBJ2-5; D remains unclear. Trimming cost V 0 bases and J 9 bases, with 8 bases left between them. Germline V CDR1 and CDR2: MGHRA, YSYEKL. This CDR3 is 12 amino acids long. The CDR3 sequence is CASSQDLRAQYF. CDR3 coding DNA: TGCGCCAGCAGCCAAGACCTCCGGGCCCAGTACTTC.

The chain carries TRBV7-6 and TRBJ2-7; D is ambiguous. Germline V gene lookup returns CDR1 SGHVS and CDR2 FNYEAQ. CDR3 size: 17 residues. Between the trimmed V and J ends, which lost 3 bases and 6 bases, there was a span of 24 bases. The CDR3 DNA sequence: TGTGCCAGCAGCTTCTTCGCGATACAGTCTTCGGTTACCGAGCAGTACTTC. This encodes CASSFFAIQSSVTEQYF.

This chain uses TRBV7-9 with TRBJ2-7, with D possibly TRBD2 on 6 matching bases. The CDR3 has 16 amino acids. Deletions cut 5 bases from V and 3 bases from J, with 20 bases between. Germline CDR1 reads SEHNR; CDR2 reads FQNEAQ (reference sequence). The chain's CDR3 is CASSPPRAGTHYEQYF. CDR3 nucleotides: TGTGCCAGCAGCCCGCCGCGGGCGGGGACCCACTACGAGCAGTACTTC.

DNA of the CDR3: TGTGCCAGCAGCCAGCTCCGTCCCCTCAAAGAGACCCAGTACTTC. This codes for CASSQLRPLKETQYF. V and J are TRBV7-8 and TRBJ2-5, with D unresolved. CDR1 and CDR2 (germline): SGHVS, FQNEAQ. Trimming pared 5 bases from V and 3 bases from J, leaving 16 bases between. This CDR3 is built from 15 residues.

The V gene is TRBV27, the J gene TRBJ1-6; TRBD1 is a possible D gene (5 bases). Per the germline V gene, CDR1 is MNHEY and CDR2 is SMNVEV (reference sequence). V was trimmed by 7 bases and J by 7 bases, leaving 11 bases between them. The CDR3 sequence is 13 residues long. The CDR3 protein is CASTTQGNSPLHF. The CDR3 nucleotides are TGTGCCAGCACGACCCAGGGAAATTCACCCCTCCACTTT.

This clone is medium-sized by share. This rearrangement joins TRBV28 to TRBJ2-6; D gene ambiguous. Deletions cut 5 bases from V and 3 bases from J, with 14 bases between. Germline CDR1 reads MDHEN; CDR2 reads SYDVKM. There are 16 residues in the CDR3. CDR3 nucleotides: TGTGCCAGCAGTCCAGACAATTGGGGTGGGGCCAACGTCCTGACTTTC. Translation: CASSPDNWGGANVLTF.

The chain is built from TRBV6-5 and TRBJ2-5; the D gene is possibly TRBD2 (5 bases). With the DNA end fitting TRBJ2-7 better, the J assignment may be wrong. The CDR3 is made up of 15 amino acids. Germline lookup yields CDR1 MNHEY and CDR2 SVGAGI. This CDR3 is CASSYKDSSSYEQYF. The DNA of the CDR3 is TGTGCCAGCAGTTACAAGGACTCATCCTCCTACGAGCAGTACTTC.

V and J are TRBV6-6 and TRBJ2-3; D might be TRBD2 (6 bases). The CDR3 is made up of 16 amino acids. In germline, CDR1 is MNHNY, CDR2 SVGAGI (reference sequence). V was cut by 6 bases and J by 2 bases, with 18 bases left in between. The CDR3 region is CASSRNSGGYTDTQYF. The CDR3 bases are TGTGCCAGCAGCCGTAATAGCGGAGGATACACAGATACGCAGTATTTT.

DNA for the CDR3: TGCGCCAGCGCACAAACAGGGGGCGATGAGCAGTACTTC. Translation gives CASAQTGGDEQYF. J is TRBJ2-7 and V is TRBV4-1; 9 bases are a match to TRBD1. V was pared by 8 bases and J by 7 bases, with 9 bases of the junction left unmatched. This CDR3 is built from 13 residues. Germline V gene lookup returns CDR1 MGHRA and CDR2 YSYEKL.

The chain links TRBV27 to TRBJ2-1; no clear D gene. With 5 bases removed from V and 4 bases from J, the gap between germline ends came to 12 bases. This CDR3 region has 14 residues. CDR1 is MNHEY and CDR2 is SMNVEV in the germline V gene (reference sequence). The CDR3 loop is CASSRQDLYNEQFF. The CDR3, as DNA: TGTGCCAGCAGTCGCCAGGACCTGTACAATGAGCAGTTCTTC.